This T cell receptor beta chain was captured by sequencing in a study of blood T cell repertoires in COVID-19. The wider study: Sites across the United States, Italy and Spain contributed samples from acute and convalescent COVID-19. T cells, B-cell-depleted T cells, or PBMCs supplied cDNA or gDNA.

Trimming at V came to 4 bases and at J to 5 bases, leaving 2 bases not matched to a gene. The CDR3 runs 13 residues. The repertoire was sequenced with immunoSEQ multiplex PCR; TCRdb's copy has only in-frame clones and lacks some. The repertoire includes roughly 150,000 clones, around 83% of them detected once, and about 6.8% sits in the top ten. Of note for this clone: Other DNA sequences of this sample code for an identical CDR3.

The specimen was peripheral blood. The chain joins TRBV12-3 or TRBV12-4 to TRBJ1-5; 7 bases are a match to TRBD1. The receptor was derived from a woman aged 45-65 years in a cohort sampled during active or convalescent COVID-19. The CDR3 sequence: CASSSQGDQPQHF. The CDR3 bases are TGTGCCAGCAGTTCTCAGGGGGATCAGCCCCAGCATTTT.